The 21 T cell receptor beta chains reported below all come from one sample, sequenced in a study of cytomegalovirus exposure and HLA in healthy donors. A multiplex PCR was run with 60 Vbeta primers and 13 Jbeta primers. Assay used: immunoSEQ multiplex PCR; TCRdb lists only in-frame clones, some missing. Among about 140,000 clones listed, just under 85% were seen once. Sequencing was carried out using PBMCs. The receptors here all came from a woman between 40 and 50 years old in good health and CMV-seronegative.

Worth noting for this clone: This CDR3 is also generated by other DNA sequences in the sample. The chain uses TRBV18 and TRBJ1-2, with a weak D call TRBD1 (6 bases). The germline gives CDR1 KGHSH, CDR2 LQKENI. Trimming removed 6 bases from V and 1 base from J, with 9 bases in between. This CDR3 comprises 13 residues. CDR3 region: CASSPDSNYGYTF. The CDR3 coding sequence is TGTGCCAGCTCGCCGGACAGTAACTATGGCTACACCTTC.

The V gene is TRBV15, the J gene TRBJ2-7; weak D call: TRBD2 (6 bases). Per the germline V gene, CDR1 is LNHNV and CDR2 is YYDKDF (reference sequence). V was clipped by 1 base and J by 5 bases, with 15 bases between them. This CDR3 comprises 15 residues. The DNA of the CDR3 is TGTGCCACCAGCAGAGTGATAGGAGGCGGGGACGAGCAGTACTTC. Its protein is CATSRVIGGGDEQYF. The complete variable domain, with remaining parts taken from reference TRBV15 and TRBJ2-7, reads DAMVIQNPRYQVTQFGKPVTLSCSQTLNHNVMYWYQQKSSQAPKLLFHYYDKDFNNEADTPDNFQSRRPNTSFCFLDIRSPGLGDTAMYLCATSRVIGGGDEQYFGPGTRLTVT.

V gene TRBV18 combines with J gene TRBJ2-1, with 11 bases aligning to TRBD2. Germline loops: CDR1 KGHSH, CDR2 LQKENI. CDR3 size: 16 residues. The junction had 9 bases not matched to a gene; V was cut back by 3 bases and J by 8 bases. CDR3 loop: CASSPLLAGAADEQFF. CDR3 nucleotide sequence: TGTGCCAGCTCACCGCTACTAGCGGGAGCCGCGGATGAGCAGTTCTTC.

This clone has just a few counts. This rearrangement joins TRBV27 to TRBJ2-3; a possible D gene is TRBD2 (6 bases). CDR3 size: 15 residues. The V end lost 7 bases, the J end lost 4 bases, and 18 bases lay between the germline ends. Germline assignment: CDR1 MNHEY and CDR2 SMNVEV (reference sequence). Here the CDR3 reads CASTYQEGLPDTQYF. The CDR3 coding sequence is TGTGCCAGCACCTACCAGGAGGGGCTTCCAGATACGCAGTATTTT.

CDR3 DNA sequence: TGCAGCGTTACTGGACAGGGGTACAATGAGCAGTTCTTC. Protein sequence: CSVTGQGYNEQFF. V and J are TRBV29-1 and TRBJ2-1; 9 nucleotides agree with TRBD1. The CDR3 runs to 13 residues. Germline loops: CDR1 SQVTM, CDR2 ANQGSEA. The junction had 3 bases not matched to a gene; V was cut back by 5 bases and J by 4 bases.

This clone has more than one count but fewer than ten. The genes are TRBV27 and TRBJ1-6; unclear D gene. Between the trimmed V and J ends, which lost 5 bases and 7 bases, there was a span of 9 bases. There are 13 residues in the CDR3. Germline CDR1 is MNHEY and CDR2 is SMNVEV (reference sequence). Written as DNA, the CDR3 is TGTGCCAGCAGTCAGTACAGAAATTCACCCCTCCACTTT. Residues: CASSQYRNSPLHF.

The chain employs TRBV5-1 and TRBJ2-1, with 14 bases fitting TRBD2. J gave up 7 bases and V 3 bases, and 9 bases lay outside the gene matches. The CDR3 loop spans 17 amino acids. CDR1 and CDR2 (germline): SGHRS, YFSETQ. CDR3 amino acids: CASSSIGLAGGSNEQFF. In nucleotides, the CDR3 is TGCGCCAGCAGCTCCATTGGACTAGCGGGAGGTTCGAATGAGCAGTTCTTC.

The rearrangement joins TRBV4-3 to TRBJ1-5, with 7 bases aligning to TRBD1. There are 16 residues in the CDR3. The V gene's germline CDR1 is LGHNA and CDR2 YSLEER. Trimming took 1 base from V and 2 from J; bases not matched to a gene: 5. CDR3 nucleotide sequence: TGCGCCAGCAGCCAAGCCCACAGGGGTGGCAATCAGCCCCAGCATTTT. It codes for CASSQAHRGGNQPQHF.

The J gene is TRBJ2-7, the V gene TRBV4-2, with 11 bases matching TRBD2. This CDR3 comprises 17 residues. The trim removed 1 base at V and 1 base at J, leaving 6 bases unmatched. The germline V gene has CDR1 LGHNA and CDR2 YNFKEQ. CDR3 protein: CASSQVPLAGGSYEQYF. The CDR3 nucleotides are TGTGCCAGCAGCCAAGTGCCCTTAGCGGGAGGGTCCTACGAGCAGTACTTC.

This clone was picked up a small number of times. The rearrangement links TRBV9 to TRBJ2-7; 7 bases fit TRBD2. V lost 0 bases to trimming and J lost 3 bases; unmatched junction nucleotides: 6. This CDR3 has 15 residues. Per the germline V gene, CDR1 is SGDLS and CDR2 is YYNGEE. The CDR3 bases are TGTGCCAGCAGCGTAGGCAGCGGGAACATCTACGAGCAGTACTTC. This sequence encodes CASSVGSGNIYEQYF. Filled out from reference TRBV9 and TRBJ2-7, the complete variable domain reads DSGVTQTPKHLITATGQRVTLRCSPRSGDLSVYWYQQSLDQGLQFLIQYYNGEERAKGNILERFSAQQFPDLHSELNLSSLELGDSALYFCASSVGSGNIYEQYFGPGTRLTVT.

This chain joins TRBV7-2 and TRBJ2-1, with TRBD1 matching over 9 bases. This CDR3 spans 17 amino acids. Germline CDR1 and CDR2: SGHTA and FQGNSA. V lost 5 bases, J lost 8 bases, and 16 bases stayed unmatched. This CDR3 reads CASSRAPGDREVDEQFF. The DNA of the CDR3 is TGTGCCAGCAGCCGGGCCCCCGGGGACAGGGAGGTGGATGAGCAGTTCTTC. Complete variable domain (other parts from reference TRBV7-2 and TRBJ2-1): GAGVSQSPSNKVTEKGKDVELRCDPISGHTALYWYRQSLGQGLEFLIYFQGNSAPDKSGLPSDRFSAERTGGSVSTLTIQRTQQEDSAVYLCASSRAPGDREVDEQFFGPGTRLTVL.

V usage is TRBV5-6 and J usage is TRBJ2-5, with D unclear. V was cut by 4 bases and J by 0 bases, with 10 bases left in between. The CDR3 length is 14 residues. CDR1 SGHDT and CDR2 YYEEEE come from the germline V gene. The DNA of the CDR3 is TGTGCCAGCAGCCTCAACATGTACCAAGAGACCCAGTACTTC. Protein: CASSLNMYQETQYF.

This clone has only one observation. The chain carries TRBV4-3 and TRBJ2-7; TRBD1 might be the D (6 bases). Per the germline V gene, CDR1 is LGHNA and CDR2 is YSLEER. The CDR3 spans 16 residues. The V gene lost 3 bases and the J gene lost 1 base, with 16 bases spanning the gap. The CDR3 loop is CASSHRTEARSYEQYF. CDR3 bases: TGCGCCAGCAGCCACCGGACAGAGGCCCGGTCCTACGAGCAGTACTTC.

The J gene is TRBJ2-1, the V gene TRBV28; 8 bases map to TRBD2. The junction had 12 bases not matched to a gene; V was cut back by 7 bases and J by 4 bases. CDR3 size: 16 residues. Germline assignment: CDR1 MDHEN and CDR2 SYDVKM. The CDR3 loop is CASTILGLAKYNEQFF. For the CDR3, the DNA is TGTGCCAGCACCATTCTTGGACTAGCCAAGTACAATGAGCAGTTCTTC.

The gene calls are TRBV25-1 and TRBJ1-5, with TRBD1 matching 8 bases. J was trimmed by 9 bases and V by 3 bases; bases with no gene match: 13. The CDR3 totals 16 residues. The germline CDR1 and CDR2 sequences are MGHDK and SYGVNS. The CDR3 DNA follows: TGTGCCAGCAGTGAGACCTCCGGGACAGGTGATGTGCCCCAGCATTTT. This encodes CASSETSGTGDVPQHF.

This chain connects TRBV2 to TRBJ2-3; TRBD1 aligns across 8 bases. V lost 6 bases, J lost 2 bases, and 10 bases stayed unmatched. The length of the CDR3 is 16 residues. Per the germline V gene, CDR1 is SNHLY and CDR2 is FYNNEI. The CDR3: CASSKTGVGNTDTQYF. In DNA, the CDR3 is TGTGCCAGCAGCAAGACAGGGGTCGGGAACACAGATACGCAGTATTTT.

V and J are TRBV14 and TRBJ2-1, with unresolved D. This CDR3 comprises 13 residues. V lost 4 bases and J 6 bases, leaving 10 bases between the germline ends. Germline-derived CDR1 and CDR2 are SGHDN and FVKESK. Here the CDR3 reads CASSPVPRNEQFF. CDR3 bases: TGTGCCAGCAGCCCGGTCCCCCGCAATGAGCAGTTCTTC.

The table lists this clone with a few counts. The rearrangement uses TRBV11-2 and TRBJ2-1; the D is unclear. Germline CDR1 and CDR2: SGHAT and FQNNGV. The V and J ends lost 6 bases and 12 bases respectively, with 12 bases between them. This CDR3 contains 11 residues. This CDR3 reads CASRFKIGQFF. DNA of the CDR3: TGTGCCAGCAGGTTCAAGATCGGGCAGTTCTTC.

This clone was seen more than once but under ten times. The chain is built from TRBV12-1 and TRBJ2-1; the table gives TRBD1 as D, unverified against the DNA. TRBV12-1 is annotated as a pseudogene. The length of the CDR3 is 15 residues. The CDR3 reads CASSFTGQALDEQFF. The CDR3 coding sequence is TGTGCCAGCAGCTTTACGGGACAGGCTCTCGATGAGCAGTTCTTC.

This chain joins TRBV6-5 and TRBJ2-7; 7 bases fit TRBD2. Germline V gene sequence: CDR1 MNHEY, CDR2 SVGAGI. The CDR3 has 15 amino acids. V lost 4 bases and J lost 0; bases outside the gene matches: 6. The CDR3 DNA reads TGTGCCAGCAGTTTCCTAGCGGAGGACTCCTACGAGCAGTACTTC. This gives the protein CASSFLAEDSYEQYF.

This clone appeared once. The chain recombines TRBV5-1 with TRBJ2-6, with TRBD1 as a possible D gene (5 bases). The CDR3 covers 18 residues. V was trimmed by 2 bases and J by 2 bases, leaving 17 bases between them. Germline CDR1 is SGHRS and CDR2 is YFSETQ. The CDR3 DNA reads TGCGCCAGCAGCTTAGACAGTGCATCAACCGCTGGGGCCAACGTCCTGACTTTC. It codes for CASSLDSASTAGANVLTF.